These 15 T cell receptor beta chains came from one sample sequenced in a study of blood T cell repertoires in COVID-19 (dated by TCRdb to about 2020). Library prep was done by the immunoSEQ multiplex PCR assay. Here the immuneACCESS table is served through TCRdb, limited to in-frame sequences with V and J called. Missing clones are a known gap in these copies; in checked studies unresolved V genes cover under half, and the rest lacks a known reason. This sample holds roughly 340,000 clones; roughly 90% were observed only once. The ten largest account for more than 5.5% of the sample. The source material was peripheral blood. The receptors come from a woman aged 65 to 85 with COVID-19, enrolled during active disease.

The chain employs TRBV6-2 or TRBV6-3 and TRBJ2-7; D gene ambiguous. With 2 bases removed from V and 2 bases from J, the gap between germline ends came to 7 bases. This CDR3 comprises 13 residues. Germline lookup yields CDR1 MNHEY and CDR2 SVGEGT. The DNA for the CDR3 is TGTGCCAGCAGTTACCCAACAGCCTACGAGCAGTACTTC. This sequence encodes CASSYPTAYEQYF.

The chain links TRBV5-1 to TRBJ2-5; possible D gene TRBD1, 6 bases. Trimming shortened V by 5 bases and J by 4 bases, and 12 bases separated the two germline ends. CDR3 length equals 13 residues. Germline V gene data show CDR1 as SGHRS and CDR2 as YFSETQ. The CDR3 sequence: CASSAIGGETQYF. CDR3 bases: TGCGCCAGCAGTGCAATAGGGGGAGAGACCCAGTACTTC. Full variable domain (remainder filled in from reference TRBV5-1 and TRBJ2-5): KAGVTQTPRYLIKTRGQQVTLSCSPISGHRSVSWYQQTPGQGLQFLFEYFSETQRNKGNFPGRFSGRQFSNSRSEMNVSTLELGDSALYLCASSAIGGETQYFGPGTRLLVL.

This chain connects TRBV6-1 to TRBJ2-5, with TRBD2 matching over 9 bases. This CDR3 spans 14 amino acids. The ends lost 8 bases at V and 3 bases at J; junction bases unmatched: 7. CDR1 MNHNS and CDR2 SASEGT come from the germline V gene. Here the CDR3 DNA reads TGTGCCAGCGCCTCGGGCGGGGGGGAAGAGACCCAGTACTTC. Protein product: CASASGGGEETQYF.

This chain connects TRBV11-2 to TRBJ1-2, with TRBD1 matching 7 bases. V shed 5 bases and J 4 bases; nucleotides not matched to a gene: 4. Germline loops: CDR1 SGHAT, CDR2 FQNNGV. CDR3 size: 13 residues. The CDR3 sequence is CASSLGQAYGYTF. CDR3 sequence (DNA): TGTGCCAGCAGCCTTGGACAGGCCTATGGCTACACCTTC.

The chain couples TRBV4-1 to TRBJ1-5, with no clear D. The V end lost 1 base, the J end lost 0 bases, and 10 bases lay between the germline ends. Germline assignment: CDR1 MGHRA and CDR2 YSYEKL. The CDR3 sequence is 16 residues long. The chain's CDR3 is CASSQVGEYSNQPQHF. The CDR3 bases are TGCGCCAGCAGCCAAGTTGGAGAATATAGCAATCAGCCCCAGCATTTT.

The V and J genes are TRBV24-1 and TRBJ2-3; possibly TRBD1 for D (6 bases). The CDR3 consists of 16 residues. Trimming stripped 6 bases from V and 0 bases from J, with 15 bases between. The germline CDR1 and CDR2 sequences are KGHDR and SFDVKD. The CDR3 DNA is TGTGCCACCAGTCGGGAAGGGACAACTAGCACAGATACGCAGTATTTT. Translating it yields CATSREGTTSTDTQYF.

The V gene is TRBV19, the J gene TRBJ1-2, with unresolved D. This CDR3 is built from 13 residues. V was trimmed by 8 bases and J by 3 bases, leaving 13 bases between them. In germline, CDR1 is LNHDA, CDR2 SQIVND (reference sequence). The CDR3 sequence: CASFEGMDYGYTF. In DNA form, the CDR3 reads TGTGCCAGTTTCGAGGGAATGGACTATGGCTACACCTTC.

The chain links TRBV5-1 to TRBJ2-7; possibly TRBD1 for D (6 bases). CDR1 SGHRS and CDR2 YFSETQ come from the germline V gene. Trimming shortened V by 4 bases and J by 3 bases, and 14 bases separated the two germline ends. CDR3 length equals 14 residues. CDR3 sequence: CASSANREDYEQYF. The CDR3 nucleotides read TGCGCCAGCAGCGCCAACAGGGAAGACTACGAGCAGTACTTC.

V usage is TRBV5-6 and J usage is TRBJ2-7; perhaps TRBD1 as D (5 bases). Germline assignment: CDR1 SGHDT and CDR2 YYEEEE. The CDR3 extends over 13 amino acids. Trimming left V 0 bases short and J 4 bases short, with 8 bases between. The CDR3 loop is CASSLAGNYEQYF. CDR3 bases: TGTGCCAGCAGCTTGGCAGGGAATTACGAGCAGTACTTC.

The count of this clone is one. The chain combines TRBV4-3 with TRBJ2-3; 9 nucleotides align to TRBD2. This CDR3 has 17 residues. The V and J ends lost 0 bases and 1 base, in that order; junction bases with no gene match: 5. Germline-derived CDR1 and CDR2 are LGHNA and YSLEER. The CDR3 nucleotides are TGCGCCAGCAGCCAAGACCGACTAGCGGTTGGCACAGATACGCAGTATTTT. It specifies CASSQDRLAVGTDTQYF.

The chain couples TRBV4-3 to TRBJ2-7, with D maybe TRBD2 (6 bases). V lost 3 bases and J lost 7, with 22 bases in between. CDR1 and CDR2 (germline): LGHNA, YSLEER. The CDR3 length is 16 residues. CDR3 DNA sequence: TGCGCCAGCAGCCACGGGCTCGGAGGGACGGCAGTTGAGCAGTACTTC. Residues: CASSHGLGGTAVEQYF.

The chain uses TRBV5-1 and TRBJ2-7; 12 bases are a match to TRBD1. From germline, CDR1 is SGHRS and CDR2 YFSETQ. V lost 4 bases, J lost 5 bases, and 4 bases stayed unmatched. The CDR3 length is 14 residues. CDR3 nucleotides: TGCGCCAGCAGCCCAGGGACAGGGGGCCACGAGCAGTACTTC. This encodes CASSPGTGGHEQYF.

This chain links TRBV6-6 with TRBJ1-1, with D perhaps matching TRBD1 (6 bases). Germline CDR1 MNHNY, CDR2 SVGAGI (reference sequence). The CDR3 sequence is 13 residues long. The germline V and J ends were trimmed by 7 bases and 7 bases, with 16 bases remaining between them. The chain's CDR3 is CASTLDRTYEAFF. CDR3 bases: TGTGCCAGCACCCTTGACAGGACCTATGAAGCTTTCTTT.

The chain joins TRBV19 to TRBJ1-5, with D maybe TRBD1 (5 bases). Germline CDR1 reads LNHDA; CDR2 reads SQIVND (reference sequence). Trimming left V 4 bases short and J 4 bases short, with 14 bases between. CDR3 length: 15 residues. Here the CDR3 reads CASSTWTSVNQPQHF. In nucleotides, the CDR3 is TGTGCCAGTAGTACCTGGACAAGCGTTAATCAGCCCCAGCATTTT.

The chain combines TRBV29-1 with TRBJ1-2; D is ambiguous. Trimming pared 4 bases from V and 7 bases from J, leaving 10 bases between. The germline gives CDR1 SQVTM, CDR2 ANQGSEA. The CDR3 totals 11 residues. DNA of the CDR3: TGCAGCGTTGCGGGAGTAGTTGGCTACACCTTC. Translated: CSVAGVVGYTF.